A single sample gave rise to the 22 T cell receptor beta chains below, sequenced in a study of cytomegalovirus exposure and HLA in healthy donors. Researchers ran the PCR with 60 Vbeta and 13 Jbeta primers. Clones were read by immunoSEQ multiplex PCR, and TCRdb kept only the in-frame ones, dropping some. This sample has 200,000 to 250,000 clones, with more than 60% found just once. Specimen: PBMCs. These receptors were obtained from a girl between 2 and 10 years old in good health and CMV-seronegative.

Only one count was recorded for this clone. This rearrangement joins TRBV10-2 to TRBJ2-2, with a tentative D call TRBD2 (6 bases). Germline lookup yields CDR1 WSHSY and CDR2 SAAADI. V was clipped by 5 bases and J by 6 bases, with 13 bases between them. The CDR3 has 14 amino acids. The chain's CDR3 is CASSLLASAGELFF. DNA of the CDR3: TGCGCCAGCAGTCTTCTAGCGAGCGCCGGGGAGCTGTTTTTT.

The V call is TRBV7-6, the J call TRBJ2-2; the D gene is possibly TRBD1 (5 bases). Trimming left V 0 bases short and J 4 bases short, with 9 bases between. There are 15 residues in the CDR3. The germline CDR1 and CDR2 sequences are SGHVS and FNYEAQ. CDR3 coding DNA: TGTGCCAGCAGCTTAGCGCAGGGTGGCACCGGGGAGCTGTTTTTT. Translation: CASSLAQGGTGELFF.

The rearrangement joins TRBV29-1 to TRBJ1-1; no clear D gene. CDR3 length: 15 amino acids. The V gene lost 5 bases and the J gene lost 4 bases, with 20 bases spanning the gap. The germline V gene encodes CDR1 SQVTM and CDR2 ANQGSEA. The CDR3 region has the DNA TGCAGCGTTCGTGGAGGGTACAACCACCCCACTGAAGCTTTCTTT. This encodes CSVRGGYNHPTEAFF.

In DNA form, the CDR3 reads TGCAGCGTTGATTTCATCATGAACACTGAAGCTTTCTTT. Translation gives CSVDFIMNTEAFF. The chain is built from TRBV29-1 and TRBJ1-1, with unresolved D. V was clipped by 3 bases and J by 0 bases, with 8 bases between them. CDR3 length: 13 amino acids. Germline lookup yields CDR1 SQVTM and CDR2 ANQGSEA.

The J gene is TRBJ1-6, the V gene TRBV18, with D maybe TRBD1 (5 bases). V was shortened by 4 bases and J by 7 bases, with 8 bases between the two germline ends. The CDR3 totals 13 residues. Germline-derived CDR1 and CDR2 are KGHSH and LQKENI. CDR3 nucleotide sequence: TGTGCCAGCTCACAGGGGAACAATTCACCCCTCCACTTT. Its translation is CASSQGNNSPLHF. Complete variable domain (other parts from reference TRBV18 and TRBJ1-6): NAGVMQNPRHLVRRRGQEARLRCSPMKGHSHVYWYRQLPEEGLKFMVYLQKENIIDESGMPKERFSAEFPKEGPSILRIQQVVRGDSAAYFCASSQGNNSPLHFGNGTRLTVT.

CDR3 amino acids: CASSLMAGISYEQYF. Written as DNA, the CDR3 is TGTGCCAGCAGCTTAATGGCGGGGATCTCCTACGAGCAGTACTTC. The chain carries TRBV7-3 and TRBJ2-7, with D maybe TRBD2 (6 bases). The CDR3 is made up of 15 amino acids. V shed 1 base and J shed 0 bases, with 10 bases lying between them. In germline, CDR1 is SGHTA, CDR2 FQGTGA.

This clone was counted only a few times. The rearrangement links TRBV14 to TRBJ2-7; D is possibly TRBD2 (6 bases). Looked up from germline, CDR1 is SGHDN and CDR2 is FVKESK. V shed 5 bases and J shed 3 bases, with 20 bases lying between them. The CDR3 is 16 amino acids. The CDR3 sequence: CASSSHHWGVVYEQYF. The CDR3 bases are TGTGCCAGCAGCTCTCACCATTGGGGGGTGGTCTACGAGCAGTACTTC.

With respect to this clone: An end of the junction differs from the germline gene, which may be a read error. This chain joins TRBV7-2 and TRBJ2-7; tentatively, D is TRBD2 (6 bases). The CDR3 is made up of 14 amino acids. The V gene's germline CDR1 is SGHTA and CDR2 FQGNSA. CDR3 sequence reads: CASSPDGTSSEQYF. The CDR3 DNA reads TGTGCCAGCAGCCCAGACGGGACTTCCTCCGAGCAGTACTTC.

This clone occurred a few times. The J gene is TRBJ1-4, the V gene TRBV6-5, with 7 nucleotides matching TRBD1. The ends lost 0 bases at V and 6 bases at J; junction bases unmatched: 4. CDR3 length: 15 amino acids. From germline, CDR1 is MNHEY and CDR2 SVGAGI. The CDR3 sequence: CASSYSFRGDEKLFF. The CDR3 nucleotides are TGTGCCAGCAGTTACTCTTTCAGGGGGGATGAAAAACTGTTTTTT.

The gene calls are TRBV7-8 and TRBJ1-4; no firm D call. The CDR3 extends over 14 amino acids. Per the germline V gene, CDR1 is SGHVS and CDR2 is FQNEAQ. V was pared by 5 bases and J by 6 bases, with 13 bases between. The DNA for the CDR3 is TGTGCCAGCAGCCACAGCCTAATGGATGAAAAACTGTTTTTT. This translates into CASSHSLMDEKLFF.

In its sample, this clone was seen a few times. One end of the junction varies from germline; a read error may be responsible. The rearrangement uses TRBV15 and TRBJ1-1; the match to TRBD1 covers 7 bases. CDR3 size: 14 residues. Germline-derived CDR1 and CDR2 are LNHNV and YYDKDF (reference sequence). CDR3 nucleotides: TGTGCCACCAGCCGAGACAGGGCGATCACTGAAGCTTTCTTT. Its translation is CATSRDRAITEAFF.

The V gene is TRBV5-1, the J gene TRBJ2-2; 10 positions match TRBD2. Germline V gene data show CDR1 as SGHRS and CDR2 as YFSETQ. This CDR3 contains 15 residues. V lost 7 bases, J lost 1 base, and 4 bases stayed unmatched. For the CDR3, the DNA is TGCGCCAGCGCTAGCGGGGGCCTGAACACCGGGGAGCTGTTTTTT. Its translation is CASASGGLNTGELFF.

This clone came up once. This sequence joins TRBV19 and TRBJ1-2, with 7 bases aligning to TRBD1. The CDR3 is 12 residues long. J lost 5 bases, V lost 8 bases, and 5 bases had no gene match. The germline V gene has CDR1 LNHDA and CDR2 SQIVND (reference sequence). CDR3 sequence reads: CASQTGWYGYTF. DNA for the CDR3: TGTGCCAGTCAGACAGGGTGGTATGGCTACACCTTC.

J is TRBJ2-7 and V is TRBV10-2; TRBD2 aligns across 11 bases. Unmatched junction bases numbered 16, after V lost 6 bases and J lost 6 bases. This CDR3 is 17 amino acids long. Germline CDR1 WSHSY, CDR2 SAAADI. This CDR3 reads CASRDPSGGSWGSEQYF. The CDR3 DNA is TGCGCCAGCAGGGACCCTAGCGGGGGGTCCTGGGGCTCCGAGCAGTACTTC.

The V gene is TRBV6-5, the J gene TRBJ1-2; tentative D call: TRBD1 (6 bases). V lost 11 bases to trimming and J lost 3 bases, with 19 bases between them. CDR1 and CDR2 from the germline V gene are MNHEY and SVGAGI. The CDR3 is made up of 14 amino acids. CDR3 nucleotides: TGTGCCTCCTTAGGCAGGGAGGGGGACTATGGCTACACCTTC. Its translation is CASLGREGDYGYTF.

CDR3 bases: TGTGCCAGCAGCTTATCAGGGGCCGGAAACACCATATATTTT. It specifies CASSLSGAGNTIYF. The chain recombines TRBV5-4 with TRBJ1-3, with D perhaps TRBD1 (6 bases). CDR3 size: 14 residues. Germline CDR1 and CDR2: SGHNT and YYREEE (reference sequence). V lost 2 bases, J lost 4 bases, and 10 bases lay in between.

CDR3 residues: CASSYKDRADYGYTF. The DNA for the CDR3 is TGTGCCAGCAGTTATAAGGACAGGGCGGACTATGGCTACACCTTC. The chain uses TRBV6-5 and TRBJ1-2; 8 positions agree with TRBD1. Germline V gene data show CDR1 as MNHEY and CDR2 as SVGAGI. V was clipped by 3 bases and J by 3 bases; unmatched bases: 6. This CDR3 region has 15 residues.

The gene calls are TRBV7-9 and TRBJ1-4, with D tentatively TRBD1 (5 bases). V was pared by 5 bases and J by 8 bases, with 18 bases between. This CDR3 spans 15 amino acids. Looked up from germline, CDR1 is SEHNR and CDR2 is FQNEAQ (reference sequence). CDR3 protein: CASSPRGTGKEKLFF. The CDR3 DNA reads TGTGCCAGCAGCCCAAGGGGTACCGGCAAGGAAAAACTGTTTTTT.

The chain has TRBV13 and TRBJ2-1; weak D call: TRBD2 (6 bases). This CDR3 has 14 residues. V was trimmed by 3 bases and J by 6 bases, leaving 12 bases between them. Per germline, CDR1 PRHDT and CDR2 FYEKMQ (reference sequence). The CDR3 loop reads CASSLGGFPNEQFF. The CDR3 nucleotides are TGTGCCAGCAGCTTGGGGGGTTTTCCCAATGAGCAGTTCTTC.

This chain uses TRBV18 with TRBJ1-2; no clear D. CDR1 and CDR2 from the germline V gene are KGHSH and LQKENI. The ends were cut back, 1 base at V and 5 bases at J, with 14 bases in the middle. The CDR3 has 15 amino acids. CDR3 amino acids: CASSPREAGRYGYTF. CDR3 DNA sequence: TGTGCCAGCTCACCACGGGAAGCGGGGAGGTATGGCTACACCTTC.

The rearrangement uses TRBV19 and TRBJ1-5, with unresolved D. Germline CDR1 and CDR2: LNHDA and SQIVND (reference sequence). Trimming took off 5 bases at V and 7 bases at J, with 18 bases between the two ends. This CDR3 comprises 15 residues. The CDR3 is CASSFTGNLKQPQHF. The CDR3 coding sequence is TGTGCCAGTAGTTTCACCGGGAACCTTAAACAGCCCCAGCATTTT.

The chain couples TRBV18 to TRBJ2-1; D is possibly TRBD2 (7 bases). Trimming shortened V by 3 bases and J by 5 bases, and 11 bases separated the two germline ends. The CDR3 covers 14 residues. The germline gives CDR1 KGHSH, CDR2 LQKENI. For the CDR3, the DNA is TGTGCCAGCTCACCGGCGGGGGCCAACAATGAGCAGTTCTTC. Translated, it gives CASSPAGANNEQFF. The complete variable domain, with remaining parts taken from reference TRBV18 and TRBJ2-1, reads NAGVMQNPRHLVRRRGQEARLRCSPMKGHSHVYWYRQLPEEGLKFMVYLQKENIIDESGMPKERFSAEFPKEGPSILRIQQVVRGDSAAYFCASSPAGANNEQFFGPGTRLTVL.